Sequencing of this T cell receptor (beta chain) was carried out in a study of blood T cell repertoires in COVID-19. At the level of the study: The samples span acute and convalescent COVID-19 from the United States, Italy and Spain. Sample material is recorded as cDNA or gDNA derived from T cells, B-cell-depleted T cells, or PBMCs.

Trimming pared 3 bases from V and 7 bases from J, leaving 12 bases between. This CDR3 has 12 amino acids. Germline V gene data show CDR1 as GTSNPN and CDR2 as SVGIG (reference sequence). Per the original data handling: It was from reference gene primer amplification that nucleated cell counts were estimated. The data were produced by immunoSEQ multiplex PCR, yet TCRdb's version contains in-frame clones alone and is incomplete. The V and J calls and the clone size are those of that table, but D and trimming were determined from the DNA. The sample records over 150,000 clones, 60% to 85% being singletons.

The V gene is TRBV30, the J gene TRBJ1-1, with D perhaps matching TRBD1 (6 bases). This clonotype was obtained from a man in his 60s with acute or convalescent COVID-19. Sequencing was done on a sample of peripheral blood. CDR3 DNA sequence: TGTGCCTGGAGGTGGGGGCAAGGTGAAGCTTTCTTT. Translation gives CAWRWGQGEAFF.